This T cell receptor beta chain was retrieved from a study of cytomegalovirus exposure and HLA in healthy donors. Study results and limitations: Highest at DRB1 and lowest at HLA-C, TCR association rates differed among HLA loci in a later analysis. The study flagged roughly 150 TCR beta chains as cytomegalovirus-associated. Per a later analysis, 15,000 to 20,000 TCR beta sequences showed association with HLA alleles at 0.05 false discovery rate.

Participants comprised healthy donors of bone marrow. In regard to this clone: Antigen unknown.

This PCR relied on a set of 60 Vbeta primers and 13 Jbeta primers. The repertoire was sequenced with immunoSEQ multiplex PCR; TCRdb's copy has only in-frame clones and lacks some. Of under 200,000 clones listed, 80% to 85% are singletons. Germline CDR1 reads MNHNS; CDR2 reads SASEGT. Between the trimmed V and J ends, which lost 4 bases and 6 bases, there was a span of 10 bases. This CDR3 contains 13 residues. The sequence was collected from a woman in her late teens or twenties in good health and CMV-seropositive. The V gene is TRBV6-1, the J gene TRBJ2-1; D is unresolved. Sequenced sample: PBMCs. The chain's CDR3 is CASSVLKFNEQFF. DNA for the CDR3: TGTGCCAGCAGTGTCCTAAAGTTCAATGAGCAGTTCTTC.